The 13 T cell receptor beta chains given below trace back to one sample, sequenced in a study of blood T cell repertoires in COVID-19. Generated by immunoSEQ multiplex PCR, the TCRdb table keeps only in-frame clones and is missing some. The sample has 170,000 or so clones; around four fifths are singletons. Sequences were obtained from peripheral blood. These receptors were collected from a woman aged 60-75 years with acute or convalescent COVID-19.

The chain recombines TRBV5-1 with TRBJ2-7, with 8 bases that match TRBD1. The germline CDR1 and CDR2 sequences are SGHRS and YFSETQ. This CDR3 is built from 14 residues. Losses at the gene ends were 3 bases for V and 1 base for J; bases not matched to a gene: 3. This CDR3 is CASSSTGGSYEQYF. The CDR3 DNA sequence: TGCGCCAGCAGCTCCACAGGGGGGTCCTACGAGCAGTACTTC.

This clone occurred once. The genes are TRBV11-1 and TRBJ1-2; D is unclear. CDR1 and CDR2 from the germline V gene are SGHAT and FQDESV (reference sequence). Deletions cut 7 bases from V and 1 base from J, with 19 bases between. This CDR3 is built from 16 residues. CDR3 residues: CASTPEHSENNYGYTF. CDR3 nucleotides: TGTGCCAGCACCCCGGAGCACTCTGAGAATAACTATGGCTACACCTTC. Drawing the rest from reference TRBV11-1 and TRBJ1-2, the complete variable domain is EAEVAQSPRYKITEKSQAVAFWCDPISGHATLYWYRQILGQGPELLVQFQDESVVDDSQLPKDRFSAERLKGVDSTLKIQPAELGDSAMYLCASTPEHSENNYGYTFGSGTRLTVV.

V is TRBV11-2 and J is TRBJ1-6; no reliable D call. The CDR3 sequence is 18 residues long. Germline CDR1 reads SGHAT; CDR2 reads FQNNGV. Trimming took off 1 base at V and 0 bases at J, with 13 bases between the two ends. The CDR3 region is CASSLGEVGASYNSPLHF. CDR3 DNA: TGTGCCAGCAGCTTAGGTGAGGTCGGTGCCTCCTATAATTCACCCCTCCACTTT.

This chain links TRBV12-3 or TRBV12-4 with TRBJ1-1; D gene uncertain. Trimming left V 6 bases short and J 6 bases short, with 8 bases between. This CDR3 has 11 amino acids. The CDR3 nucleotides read TGTGCCAGCAGCCGACAAGCTGAAGCTTTCTTT. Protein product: CASSRQAEAFF.

The CDR3 here is CASRVGTSGYNEQFF. The CDR3 DNA reads TGTGCCAGCAGGGTGGGGACTAGCGGCTACAATGAGCAGTTCTTC. J is TRBJ2-1 and V is TRBV5-6; TRBD2 matches 11 bases. Trimming cost V 5 bases and J 3 bases; bases outside gene matches: 4. The CDR3 extends over 15 amino acids. Germline CDR1 is SGHDT and CDR2 is YYEEEE.

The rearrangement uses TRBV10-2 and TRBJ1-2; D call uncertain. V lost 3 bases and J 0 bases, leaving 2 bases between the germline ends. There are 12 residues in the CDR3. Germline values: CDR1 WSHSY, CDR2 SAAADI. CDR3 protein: CASSDTNYGYTF. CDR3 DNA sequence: TGCGCCAGCAGTGACACTAACTATGGCTACACCTTC.

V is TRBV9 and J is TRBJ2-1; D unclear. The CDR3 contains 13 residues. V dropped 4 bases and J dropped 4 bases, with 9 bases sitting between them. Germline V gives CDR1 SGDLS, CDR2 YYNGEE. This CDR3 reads CASSLQPYNEQFF. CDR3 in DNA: TGTGCCAGCAGCCTACAGCCTTACAATGAGCAGTTCTTC.

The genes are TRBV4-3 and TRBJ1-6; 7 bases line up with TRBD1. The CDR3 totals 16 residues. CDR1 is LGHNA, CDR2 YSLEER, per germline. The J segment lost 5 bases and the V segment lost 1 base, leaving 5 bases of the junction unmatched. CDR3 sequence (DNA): TGCGCCAGCAGCCAAGGTGACAGGGTGGATAATTCACCCCTCCACTTT. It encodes CASSQGDRVDNSPLHF.

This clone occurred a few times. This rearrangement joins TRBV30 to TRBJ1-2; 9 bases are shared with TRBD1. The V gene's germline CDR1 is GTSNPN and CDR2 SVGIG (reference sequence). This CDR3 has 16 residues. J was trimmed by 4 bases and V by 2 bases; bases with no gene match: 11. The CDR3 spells CAWSIFTGGVSYGYTF. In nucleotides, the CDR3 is TGTGCCTGGAGTATCTTTACAGGGGGCGTAAGCTATGGCTACACCTTC.

Written as DNA, the CDR3 is TGTGCGTACAGGGGTCGGACTGAAGCTTTCTTT. Its protein is CAYRGRTEAFF. The chain has TRBV6-5 and TRBJ1-1, with TRBD1 identical over 7 bases. The CDR3 has 11 amino acids. Germline V gene data show CDR1 as MNHEY and CDR2 as SVGAGI.

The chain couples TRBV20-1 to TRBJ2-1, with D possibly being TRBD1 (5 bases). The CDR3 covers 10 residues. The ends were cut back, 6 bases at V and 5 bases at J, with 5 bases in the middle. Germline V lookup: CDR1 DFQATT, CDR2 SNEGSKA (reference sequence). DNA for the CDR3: TGCAGTGCGGACAACAATGAGCAGTTCTTC. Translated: CSADNNEQFF.

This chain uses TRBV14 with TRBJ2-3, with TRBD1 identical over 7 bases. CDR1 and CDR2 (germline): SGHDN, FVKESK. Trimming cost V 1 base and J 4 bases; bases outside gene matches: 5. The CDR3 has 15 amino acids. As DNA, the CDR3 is TGTGCCAGCAGCCAAGGAAAGGGGGCCCCAGATACGCAGTATTTT. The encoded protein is CASSQGKGAPDTQYF.

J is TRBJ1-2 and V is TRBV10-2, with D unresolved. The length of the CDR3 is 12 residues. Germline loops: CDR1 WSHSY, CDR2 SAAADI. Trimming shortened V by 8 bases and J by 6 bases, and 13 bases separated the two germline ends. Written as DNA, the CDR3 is TGCGCCAGCCTGGGAGGCGCGAATGGCTACACCTTC. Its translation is CASLGGANGYTF.